The clone carrying this TCR beta chain was seen just once. The data derive from a study of blood T cell repertoires in COVID-19. Original processing notes: Nucleated cell number was recorded as an estimate derived from reference gene primer amplification. Using immunoSEQ multiplex PCR, the repertoire was profiled, and TCRdb retains in-frame clones only, with some absent. The DNA was the basis for D and trimming; V, J and clone size are from that table. The sample has about 21,000 clones, roughly 91% seen once; the top ten hold 18%. Sequenced: peripheral blood. The receptor was derived from a man aged 65-85 years with active COVID-19.

CDR3 bases: TGTGCCAGCAGCGCAGGGGACACCTACGAGCAGTACTTC. It codes for CASSAGDTYEQYF. The chain uses TRBV9 and TRBJ2-7, with a weak D call TRBD1 (6 bases). Trimming pared 3 bases from V and 2 bases from J, leaving 9 bases between. The CDR3 loop spans 13 amino acids. CDR1 is SGDLS and CDR2 is YYNGEE in the germline V gene.